Here is one TCR beta chain with its context. Its antigen is as yet unknown. The record originates from a study of cytomegalovirus exposure and HLA in healthy donors. The CDR3 loop spans 15 amino acids. Per the germline V gene, CDR1 is SGHRS and CDR2 is YFSETQ. V was clipped by 4 bases and J by 7 bases, with 18 bases between them. PCR involved 60 Vbeta and 13 Jbeta primers. Clones were sequenced by immunoSEQ multiplex PCR, and TCRdb holds only the in-frame ones, with some missing. Of about 150,000 clones listed, 65% to 85% are singletons. Findings and caveats of the study: In vitro, a few CMV-associated chains proved specific for CMV antigens. The authors judged a highly shared variant cluster likely a sequencing artifact. Follow-up analysis later connected one missense variant in DCLRE1C with trimming of TCR beta V- and J-genes.

The receptor comes from a man in his fifties in good health and CMV-seropositive. The J gene is TRBJ2-1, the V gene TRBV5-1; tentative D call: TRBD2 (5 bases). The sequenced sample was PBMCs. The CDR3 region has the DNA TGCGCCAGCAGCACGCAGCGCGGGTGGGATAATGAGCAGTTCTTC. It specifies CASSTQRGWDNEQFF.